This TCR beta chain was profiled in a study of cytomegalovirus exposure and HLA in healthy donors. Details on this clone: As yet, its antigen is unknown.

Study-wide results and caveats: A later analysis found first-cohort TCR clusters tended to co-occur in the 120 validation repertoires. In vitro, three CMV-associated chains proved specific for CMV antigens. The study put 160 or so TCR beta chains on its list as cytomegalovirus-associated.

The protocol was immunoSEQ multiplex PCR, while the TCRdb copy is restricted to in-frame clones and leaves out a portion. This sample has 150,000 to 200,000 clones, with 86% found just once. Among the 120 subjects of the validation cohort, separate from the roughly 600-subject first cohort, were the donors. This sequence originates from a young woman in good health and CMV-seronegative. Sequencing used PBMCs.

The CDR3 is CASGRSDEQYF. The CDR3 DNA reads as TGTGCCAGCGGGAGAAGCGACGAGCAGTACTTC. The rearrangement uses TRBV6-1 and TRBJ2-7; D is perhaps TRBD2 (5 bases). The CDR3 has 11 amino acids. With 8 bases removed from V and 5 bases from J, the gap between germline ends came to 10 bases. Germline V gene lookup returns CDR1 MNHNS and CDR2 SASEGT.